These T cell receptor beta chains were read from a single sample in a study of OX40 agonist ivuxolimab in advanced cancers. TCRdb's copy holds only in-frame clones and misses some; the assay was immunoSEQ multiplex PCR. Found here are about 80,000 clones, roughly 84% of them singletons; the top ten hold around 5.9%. The sample consisted of CD4+ or CD8+ T cells sorted from blood, taken in a trial of the OX40 agonist ivuxolimab. All receptors come from an adult with an advanced solid tumor such as melanoma, head and neck, liver or kidney cancer. CDR3s include the opening cysteine and the closing phenylalanine or tryptophan.

J	V	CDR3
TRBJ1-2	TRBV7-2	CASSLVAQSQGSNYGYTF
TRBJ2-2	TRBV5-1	CASSAGTGGRHGELFF
TRBJ2-7	TRBV18	CASSLPGPSYEQYF
TRBJ2-1	TRBV30	CAWRRKGGGSKGAEQFF
TRBJ1-1	TRBV19	CASTPQGANTEAFF
TRBJ1-4	TRBV15	CATSRDQGNEKLFF
TRBJ1-2	TRBV15	CATSRDRVDYGYTF
TRBJ2-1	TRBV6-4	CASSRLATRAEQFF
TRBJ2-3	TRBV6-6	CASGDFGGTDTQYF
TRBJ2-7	TRBV30	CAWDAGSYEQYF
TRBJ2-5	TRBV5-5	CASSVGPWEETQYF
TRBJ2-5	TRBV25-1	CASSEEEYQETQYF
TRBJ1-2	TRBV9	CASSVVQSYGYTF
TRBJ2-2	TRBV7-8	CASSLDGGTNTGELFF
TRBJ1-5	TRBV19	CASSIRGAEGNQPQHF
TRBJ2-3	TRBV19	CASSAGTPYTDTQYF
TRBJ1-5	TRBV5-4	CASSLGGPNQPQHF